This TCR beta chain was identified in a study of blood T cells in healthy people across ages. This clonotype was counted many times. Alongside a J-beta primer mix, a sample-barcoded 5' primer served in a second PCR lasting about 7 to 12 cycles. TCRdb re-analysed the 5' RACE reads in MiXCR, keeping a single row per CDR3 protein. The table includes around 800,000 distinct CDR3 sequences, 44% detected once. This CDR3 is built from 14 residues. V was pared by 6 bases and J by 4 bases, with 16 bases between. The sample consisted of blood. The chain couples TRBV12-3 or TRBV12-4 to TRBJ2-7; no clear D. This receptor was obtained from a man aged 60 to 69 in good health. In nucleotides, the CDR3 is TGTGCCAGCAGCCCTGAGTCGGCCTTATACGAGCAGTACTTC. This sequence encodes CASSPESALYEQYF.